Listed here is a single T cell receptor (beta chain). Its antigen is undetermined. The sample originates from a study of shared clonotypes between healthy human individuals. Whole-study findings and limits: Of the naive CD4 clonotypes, about 5% were shared across several donors.

Researchers ran the assay at a deep level. This table comes from immunoSEQ multiplex PCR, and its TCRdb copy is limited to in-frame clones, with some not included. The sample shows 850,000 to 1,200,000 clones, 60% to 80% of them seen only once. The ends lost 6 bases at V and 7 bases at J; junction bases unmatched: 2. The CDR3 covers 11 residues. CDR1 is MNHEY, CDR2 SVGAGI, per germline. Both subsets, CD45RA+ naive and CD45RA-negative memory, were split from the CD4+ cells. This clonotype was sampled from a young man in good health. This chain links TRBV6-5 with TRBJ1-1; 7 bases are a match to TRBD1. Sequencing input: memory CD4+ T cells sorted from blood. Subset indicated: CD45RA-negative fraction. This chain's CDR3 is CASRQGYEAFF. The CDR3 DNA is TGTGCCAGCAGACAGGGGTATGAAGCTTTCTTT.